This TCR beta chain was identified during a study of spatial heterogeneity in lung cancer. Regarding the study as a whole: Mutation tallies in tumors tracked expanded intratumoral alpha and beta TCR counts.

Time point indicated: sample taken at primary tumor resection. To note about this clonotype: Antigen unknown. With the library built for alpha chains, this beta chain is off target and its frequency is not meaningful.

Each CDR3 protein gets one entry after TCRdb re-called the 5' RACE reads with MiXCR. The sample lists about 550 distinct CDR3 sequences; 60% were seen once. This sequence was found in a male donor with early-stage non-small cell lung cancer. Sequencing used lung tumor tissue, obtained at surgery.

The CDR3 DNA reads as TGCAGTGCTAGAGTTGACAGGGGAACAGATACGCAGTATTTT. Protein: CSARVDRGTDTQYF. J is TRBJ2-3 and V is TRBV20-1; 8 bases map to TRBD1. Germline values: CDR1 DFQATT, CDR2 SNEGSKA (reference sequence). The CDR3 is 14 residues long. V shed 1 base, J shed 3 bases, and the junction held 3 bases outside the gene matches.